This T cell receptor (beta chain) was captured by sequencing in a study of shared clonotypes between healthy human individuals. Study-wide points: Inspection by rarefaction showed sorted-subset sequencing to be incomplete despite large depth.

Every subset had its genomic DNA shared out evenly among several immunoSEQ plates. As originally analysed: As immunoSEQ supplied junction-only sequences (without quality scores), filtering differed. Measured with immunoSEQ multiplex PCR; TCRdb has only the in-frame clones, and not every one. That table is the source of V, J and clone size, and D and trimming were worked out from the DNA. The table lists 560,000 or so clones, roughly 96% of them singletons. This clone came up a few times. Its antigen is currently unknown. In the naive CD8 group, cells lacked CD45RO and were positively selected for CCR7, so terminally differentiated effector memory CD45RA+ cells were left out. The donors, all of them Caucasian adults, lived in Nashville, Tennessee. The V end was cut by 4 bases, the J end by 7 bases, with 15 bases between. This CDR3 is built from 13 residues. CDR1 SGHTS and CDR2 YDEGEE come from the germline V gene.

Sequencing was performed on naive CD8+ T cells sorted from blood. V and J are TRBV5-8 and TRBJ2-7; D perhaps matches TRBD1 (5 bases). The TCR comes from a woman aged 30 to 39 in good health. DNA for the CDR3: TGTGCCAGCAGCCTCCACAGGAATCTGGAGCAGTACTTC. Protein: CASSLHRNLEQYF.